The clone carrying this T cell receptor beta chain was counted only a few times. This CDR3 is built from 16 residues. V lost 2 bases, J lost 3 bases, and 13 bases lay in between. TCRdb re-analysed the RT-PCR reads in MiXCR, keeping a single row per CDR3 protein. Of about 190,000 distinct CDR3 sequences in the sample, 14% were seen once. The data stem from a study of response to subunit inactivated influenza vaccine. Here the sequenced sample was CD8+ T cells sorted from PBMCs, taken more than 4 days after vaccination. The genes are TRBV12-3 or TRBV12-4 and TRBJ2-2; a weak D match, TRBD1 (5 bases). This TCR came from a man over 45 who received an inactivated influenza vaccine. The CDR3 region has the DNA TGTGCCAGCAGTTTACCATCCGACAGATACACCGGGGAGCTGTTTTTT. This translates into CASSLPSDRYTGELFF.